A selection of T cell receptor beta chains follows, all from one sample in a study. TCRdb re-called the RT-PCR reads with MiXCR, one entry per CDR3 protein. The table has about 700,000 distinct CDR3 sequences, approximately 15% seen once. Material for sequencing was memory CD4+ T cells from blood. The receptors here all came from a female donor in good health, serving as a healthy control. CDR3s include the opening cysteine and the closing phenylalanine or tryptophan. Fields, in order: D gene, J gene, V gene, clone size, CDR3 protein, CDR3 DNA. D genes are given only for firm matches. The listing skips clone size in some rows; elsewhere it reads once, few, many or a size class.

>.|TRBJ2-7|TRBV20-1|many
CSAITGLSYEQYF
TGCAGTGCTATCACCGGGTTGTCCTACGAGCAGTACTTC
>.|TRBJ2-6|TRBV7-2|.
CASSQQGRSAGANVLTF
TGTGCCAGCAGCCAACAAGGGCGATCGGCTGGGGCCAACGTCCTGACTTTC
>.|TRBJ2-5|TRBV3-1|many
CASSQDYGQETQYF
TGTGCCAGCAGCCAAGACTACGGACAAGAGACCCAGTACTTC
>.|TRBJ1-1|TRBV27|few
CASRTPGPLTEAFF
TGTGCCAGCCGTACCCCAGGGCCCCTCACTGAAGCTTTCTTT
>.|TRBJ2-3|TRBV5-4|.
CASSSKQGEDTQYF
TGTGCCAGCAGCTCAAAACAGGGTGAAGATACGCAGTATTTT
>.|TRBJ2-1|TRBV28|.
CASNNQAGTVLNEQFF
TGTGCCAGCAACAACCAAGCCGGGACTGTCCTCAATGAGCAGTTCTTC
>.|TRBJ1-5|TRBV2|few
CASSERGFPPQHF
TGTGCCAGCAGTGAACGGGGATTCCCGCCCCAGCATTTT
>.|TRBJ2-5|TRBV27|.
CASSRRGIGEAGETQYF
TGTGCCAGCAGCCGACGAGGGATAGGGGAGGCGGGAGAGACCCAGTACTTC
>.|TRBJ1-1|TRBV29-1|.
CSVVLIDTEAFF
TGCAGCGTTGTATTGATTGACACTGAAGCTTTCTTT
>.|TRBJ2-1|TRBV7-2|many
CASRQDRQSSYNEQFF
TGTGCCAGCAGACAAGACAGACAGAGCTCCTACAATGAGCAGTTCTTC
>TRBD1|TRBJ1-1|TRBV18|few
CASSSQGNGAFF
TGTGCCAGCTCATCACAGGGGAATGGGGCTTTCTTT
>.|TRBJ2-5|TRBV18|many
CASSPPLEGYQETQYF
TGTGCCAGCTCACCACCGCTAGAGGGGTACCAAGAGACCCAGTACTTC
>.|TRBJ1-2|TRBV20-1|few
CSARDRTGLYGYTF
TGCAGTGCTAGAGATAGGACCGGGCTCTATGGCTACACCTTC
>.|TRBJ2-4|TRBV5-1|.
CASSLGYLPVAKNIQYF
TGCGCCAGCAGCTTGGGTTACCTACCTGTAGCCAAAAACATTCAGTACTTC
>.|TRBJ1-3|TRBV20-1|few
CSATDYRSGNTIYF
TGCAGTGCGACAGACTACCGCTCTGGAAACACCATATATTTT
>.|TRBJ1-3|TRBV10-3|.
CAISTGTSGNTIYF
TGTGCCATCAGTACAGGGACGTCTGGAAACACCATATATTTT
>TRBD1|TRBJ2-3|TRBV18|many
CASSRTGVSTDTQYF
TGTGCCAGCTCACGGACAGGGGTCAGCACAGATACGCAGTATTTT
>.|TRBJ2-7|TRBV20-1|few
CSGADSHSYEQYF
TGCAGTGGGGCGGACTCCCACTCCTACGAGCAGTACTTC
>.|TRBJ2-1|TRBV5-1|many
CASSLVPSQRGNEQFF
TGCGCCAGCAGCTTGGTCCCTAGTCAAAGGGGAAATGAGCAGTTCTTC
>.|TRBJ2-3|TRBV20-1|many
CSAIWGPTDTQYF
TGCAGTGCTATCTGGGGCCCCACAGATACGCAGTATTTT
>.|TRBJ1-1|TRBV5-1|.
CASSQGLWNTEAFF
TGCGCCAGCAGCCAGGGACTGTGGAACACTGAAGCTTTCTTT
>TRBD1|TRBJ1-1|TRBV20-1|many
CSGGTGGREAFF
TGCAGTGGCGGGACAGGGGGTAGGGAAGCTTTCTTT
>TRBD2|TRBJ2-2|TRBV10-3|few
CAISGQQLAAGTGELFF
TGTGCCATCAGTGGCCAGCAACTAGCGGCTGGCACCGGGGAGCTGTTTTTT
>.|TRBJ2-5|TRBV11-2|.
CAVQRAYQETQYF
TGTGCTGTCCAGCGAGCGTACCAAGAGACCCAGTACTTC
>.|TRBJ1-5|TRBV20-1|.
CSVWGNGSNQPQHF
TGCAGTGTTTGGGGGAACGGTAGCAATCAGCCCCAGCATTTT
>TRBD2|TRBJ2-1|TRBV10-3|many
CAISGTSGLADNEQFF
TGTGCCATCAGTGGCACATCGGGACTAGCGGACAATGAGCAGTTCTTC
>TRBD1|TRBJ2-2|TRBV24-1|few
CATSDSSDREAGELFF
TGTGCCACCAGTGATTCATCGGACAGGGAGGCCGGGGAGCTGTTTTTT
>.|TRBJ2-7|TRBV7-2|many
CASSPTLQGYEQYF
TGTGCCAGCAGCCCTACATTGCAAGGCTACGAGCAGTACTTC
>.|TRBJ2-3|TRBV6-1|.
CASSEVGSRTTDTQYF
TGTGCCAGCAGTGAAGTCGGGAGCCGCACGACAGATACGCAGTATTTT
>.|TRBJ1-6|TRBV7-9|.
CASSLGFPLHF
TGTGCCAGCAGTTTAGGGTTTCCCCTCCACTTT
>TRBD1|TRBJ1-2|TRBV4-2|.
CASSQARDRDQGYTF
TGTGCCAGCAGCCAAGCCCGGGACAGGGACCAGGGCTACACCTTC
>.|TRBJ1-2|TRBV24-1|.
CATSDLRVGYTF
TGTGCCACCAGTGATTTACGGGTTGGCTACACCTTC
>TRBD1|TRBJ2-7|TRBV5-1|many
CASSRDRYSYEQYF
TGCGCCAGCAGCAGGGACAGGTACTCCTACGAGCAGTACTTC
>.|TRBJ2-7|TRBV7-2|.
CASSLSGLNSYEQYF
TGTGCCAGCAGCTTATCGGGACTCAACTCCTACGAGCAGTACTTC
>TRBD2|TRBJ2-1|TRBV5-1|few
CASSLVGLANNEQFF
TGCGCCAGCAGCTTGGTTGGACTAGCGAACAATGAGCAGTTCTTC
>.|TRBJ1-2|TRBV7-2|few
CASSLGGRGWDGYTF
TGTGCCAGCAGCTTAGGGGGCAGGGGCTGGGATGGCTACACCTTC
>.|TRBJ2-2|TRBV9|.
CVSLGGRTGELFF
TGTGTATCACTGGGTGGCCGCACCGGGGAGCTGTTTTTT